Shown below are 5 T cell receptor beta chains from a single sample sequenced in a study of T cell clonality in common variable immunodeficiency. Findings and limits, study-wide: In common variable immunodeficiency, TCR beta chains reportedly carried fewer deletions and N-nucleotide insertions.

Assay: immunoSEQ multiplex PCR; the TCRdb copy retains only in-frame clones and omits some. This repertoire holds roughly 34,000 clones, and none appear only once. These receptors are not linked to any known antigen. The sample consisted of peripheral blood mononuclear cells. The receptors stem from a human donor with common variable immunodeficiency.

In its sample, this clone was seen many times. The read terminates 3 residues before the CDR3 end, so the remaining end is supplied by the germline J gene. The V and J genes are TRBV20-1 and TRBJ1-6; TRBD1 is a possible D gene (6 bases). CDR1 DFQATT and CDR2 SNEGSKA come from the germline V gene (reference sequence). V dropped 5 bases and J dropped 6 bases, with 11 bases sitting between them. The CDR3 runs 13 residues. CDR3 DNA (partial): TGCAGTGCTCCAGGGGCTGTTAATTCACCC. It specifies CSAPGAVNSP. The full CDR3 protein is CSAPGAVNSPLHF.

There are a few counts of this clone. CDR3 bases read: TGCGCCAGCAGCACAGCTCTGACAGGATTCTACGAG. Amino acids: CASSTALTGFYE. The CDR3, in full, reads CASSTALTGFYEQYF. The rearrangement links TRBV5-1 to TRBJ2-7, with D possibly matching TRBD1 (6 bases). The CDR3 extends 3 residues past the end of the read, so its final part is completed from the germline J gene. Deletions cut 4 bases from V and 3 bases from J, with 17 bases between. The CDR3 is made up of 15 amino acids. CDR1 is SGHRS, CDR2 YFSETQ, per germline.

This clone showed up just a few times. The read stops 3 residues short of the end of the CDR3; the missing end is completed from the germline J gene. The chain joins TRBV2 to TRBJ2-7, with D possibly matching TRBD1 (5 bases). The CDR3 length is 16 residues. Trimming left V 5 bases short and J 0 bases short, with 17 bases between. The germline V gene has CDR1 SNHLY and CDR2 FYNNEI. CDR3 DNA (partial): TGTGCCAGCAGTAAGCTGGGGCCGTGGAGCTCCTACGAG. Residues: CASSKLGPWSSYE. The CDR3, in full, reads CASSKLGPWSSYEQYF.

As for this clone: Read sequence stops 3 residues before the CDR3 end, and the germline J gene provides the missing end. The chain is built from TRBV5-1 and TRBJ2-7, with 8 nucleotides matching TRBD1. The CDR3 consists of 17 residues. Germline lookup yields CDR1 SGHRS and CDR2 YFSETQ. The J segment lost 5 bases and the V segment lost 3 bases, leaving 16 bases of the junction unmatched. The CDR3 bases that were read are TGCGCCAGCAGCTACAGTCCTGAACAGGGGGTATACCACGAG. Its protein product is CASSYSPEQGVYHE. The full-length CDR3 reads as CASSYSPEQGVYHEQYF.

As for this clone: The read falls 3 residues short of the CDR3 end, and the missing part is taken from the germline J gene. This chain connects TRBV6-1 to TRBJ2-7, with 8 nucleotides matching TRBD1. The CDR3 is made up of 15 amino acids. With V trimmed by 1 base and J by 3 bases, 5 bases remained unmatched. From germline, CDR1 is MNHNS and CDR2 SASEGT. CDR3 sequence: CASSEGDRPYYEQYF. The sequenced CDR3 bases are TGTGCCAGCAGTGAAGGGGACAGGCCATACTACGAG.